Each of the 32 T cell receptor beta chains below was sequenced from the same sample in a study of T cells after yellow fever vaccination. TCRdb processed the 5' RACE reads anew with MiXCR; each CDR3 protein has one entry. The top ten clones hold roughly 26% of a sample with 300,000 to 350,000 distinct CDR3 sequences, 3% to 4.5% of them seen once. Sequencing was performed on PBMCs, taken 5 days after the yellow fever booster vaccination. The receptors were sampled from a young man who received the YFV17D yellow fever vaccine.

This clonotype was recorded a few times. V and J are TRBV12-3 or TRBV12-4 and TRBJ2-2; D is possibly TRBD1 (5 bases). Trimming left V 0 bases short and J 7 bases short, with 6 bases between. The CDR3 is 13 amino acids. This CDR3 is CASSLAGVGELFF. CDR3 nucleotides: TGTGCCAGCAGTTTAGCAGGGGTCGGGGAGCTGTTTTTT.

This clonotype has just a few counts. The chain joins TRBV28 to TRBJ1-1; 12 bases map to TRBD1. The CDR3 contains 15 residues. Looked up from germline, CDR1 is MDHEN and CDR2 is SYDVKM. The J segment lost 6 bases and the V segment lost 5 bases, leaving 7 bases of the junction unmatched. The CDR3 bases are TGTGCCAGCAGTCTCGGGACAGGGGGCTATGCTGAAGCTTTCTTT. Protein product: CASSLGTGGYAEAFF.

This clonotype has only a few counts. V gene TRBV6-5 combines with J gene TRBJ1-5; no clear D. The CDR3 extends over 13 amino acids. Trimming took off 5 bases at V and 5 bases at J, with 10 bases between the two ends. Germline CDR1 reads MNHEY; CDR2 reads SVGAGI. The CDR3 here is CASSPRPDQPQHF. The CDR3 DNA reads as TGTGCCAGCAGTCCCCGACCCGATCAGCCCCAGCATTTT.

In this sample, this clonotype turned up a few times. The rearrangement links TRBV12-3 or TRBV12-4 to TRBJ1-1; no firm D call. The CDR3 extends over 14 amino acids. V lost 3 bases and J lost 1, with 9 bases in between. The CDR3 DNA follows: TGTGCCAGCAGTTTCTACTCTCAGAACACTGAAGCTTTCTTT. As protein: CASSFYSQNTEAFF.

V is TRBV5-1 and J is TRBJ2-1; 10 nucleotides agree with TRBD1. CDR1 is SGHRS and CDR2 is YFSETQ in the germline V gene. Trimming took 4 bases from V and 9 from J; bases not matched to a gene: 13. The CDR3 contains 16 residues. The CDR3, as DNA: TGCGCCAGCAGCCAAAATACCGGGACAGGGGCAACTGAGCAGTTCTTC. Residues: CASSQNTGTGATEQFF.

The rearrangement uses TRBV30 and TRBJ2-5, with a possible D match to TRBD1 (7 bases). This CDR3 region has 13 residues. Germline lookup yields CDR1 GTSNPN and CDR2 SVGIG (reference sequence). V was shortened by 3 bases and J by 1 base, with 9 bases between the two germline ends. Here the CDR3 reads CAWSRGAQETQYF. CDR3 DNA: TGTGCCTGGAGCAGGGGGGCCCAAGAGACCCAGTACTTC. The complete variable domain, with remaining parts taken from reference TRBV30 and TRBJ2-5, reads SQTIHQWPATLVQPVGSPLSLECTVEGTSNPNLYWYRQAAGRGLQLLFYSVGIGQISSEVPQNLSASRPQDRQFILSSKKLLLSDSGFYLCAWSRGAQETQYFGPGTRLLVL.

The gene calls are TRBV7-9 and TRBJ2-3; possible D gene TRBD2, 6 bases. Trimming stripped 0 bases from V and 9 bases from J, with 16 bases between. Germline CDR1 and CDR2: SEHNR and FQNEAQ (reference sequence). CDR3 size: 15 residues. DNA for the CDR3: TGTGCCAGCAGCTTAGCGTTGGGACTCTCGGGGACGCAGTATTTT. As protein: CASSLALGLSGTQYF.

In its sample, this clonotype was seen many times. V is TRBV18 and J is TRBJ2-3; 8 bases line up with TRBD1. The V gene's germline CDR1 is KGHSH and CDR2 LQKENI. The CDR3 contains 15 residues. With V trimmed by 5 bases and J by 2 bases, 6 bases remained unmatched. The CDR3: CASSAGTGFTDTQYF. The CDR3 DNA reads as TGTGCCAGCTCAGCCGGGACAGGTTTCACAGATACGCAGTATTTT.

This clonotype appeared many times. This chain uses TRBV27 with TRBJ2-3, with 8 nucleotides matching TRBD1. V was clipped by 5 bases and J by 4 bases; unmatched bases: 8. CDR3 length equals 15 residues. CDR1 MNHEY and CDR2 SMNVEV come from the germline V gene (reference sequence). The CDR3 coding sequence is TGTGCCAGCAGTCGCCGACAGGGGCTTTCAGATACGCAGTATTTT. Amino acid sequence: CASSRRQGLSDTQYF.

This clonotype turned up a few times. The chain has TRBV20-1 and TRBJ2-7, with 9 bases that match TRBD1. Trimming at V came to 3 bases and at J to 4 bases, leaving 4 bases not matched to a gene. From germline, CDR1 is DFQATT and CDR2 SNEGSKA (reference sequence). There are 13 residues in the CDR3. CDR3 bases: TGCAGTGCTAGGTGGACAGGGGATTACGAGCAGTACTTC. This encodes CSARWTGDYEQYF.

The sample holds a few counts of this clonotype. This rearrangement joins TRBV7-2 to TRBJ2-2, with TRBD1 identical over 8 bases. Looked up from germline, CDR1 is SGHTA and CDR2 is FQGNSA. V lost 2 bases and J lost 3; bases outside the gene matches: 2. This CDR3 comprises 15 residues. The CDR3 bases are TGTGCCAGCAGCTTACAGGGGGCGCACACCGGGGAGCTGTTTTTT. It specifies CASSLQGAHTGELFF.

At least ten counts were recorded for this clonotype. The J gene is TRBJ2-2, the V gene TRBV27, with 8 positions matching TRBD1. CDR3 length equals 14 residues. Germline CDR1 reads MNHEY; CDR2 reads SMNVEV (reference sequence). V gave up 5 bases and J gave up 4 bases; unmatched junction bases: 3. CDR3 nucleotide sequence: TGTGCCAGCAGTCCTGACAGGGGCACCGGGGAGCTGTTTTTT. Amino acid sequence: CASSPDRGTGELFF.

The table lists this clonotype with many counts. The chain carries TRBV16 and TRBJ1-1, with a possible D match to TRBD1 (6 bases). The length of the CDR3 is 12 residues. The V gene lost 4 bases and the J gene lost 12 bases, with 15 bases spanning the gap. Germline values: CDR1 KGHSY, CDR2 FQNENV. The CDR3 reads CASSRIQGETFF. In nucleotides, the CDR3 is TGTGCCAGCAGCCGAATACAGGGAGAAACTTTCTTT. Looking up the rest from reference TRBV16 and TRBJ1-1 gives the full variable domain: GEEVAQTPKHLVRGEGQKAKLYCAPIKGHSYVFWYQQVLKNEFKFLISFQNENVFDETGMPKERFSAKCLPNSPCSLEIQATKLEDSAVYFCASSRIQGETFFGQGTRLTVV.

The chain combines TRBV6-2 or TRBV6-3 with TRBJ2-7; the match to TRBD1 covers 9 bases. The trim removed 7 bases at V and 5 bases at J, leaving 12 bases unmatched. Per germline, CDR1 MNHEY and CDR2 SVGEGT. This CDR3 contains 15 residues. The DNA of the CDR3 is TGTGCCAGCACCGCGCCCCGGACAGGGGTCGACGAGCAGTACTTC. Amino acid sequence: CASTAPRTGVDEQYF.

The chain recombines TRBV5-4 with TRBJ2-5, with 7 bases aligning to TRBD2. CDR1 and CDR2 (germline): SGHNT, YYREEE (reference sequence). The V gene end was trimmed by 4 bases and the J gene end by 14 bases; junction bases not matched to a gene: 14. The CDR3 is 13 residues long. This chain's CDR3 is CASSPPGEGREYF. CDR3 coding DNA: TGTGCCAGCAGCCCTCCGGGGGAGGGGCGCGAATACTTC.

The J gene is TRBJ2-1, the V gene TRBV11-2; 13 nucleotides match TRBD2. The V and J ends lost 5 bases and 9 bases, in that order; junction bases with no gene match: 10. This CDR3 spans 16 amino acids. Germline lookup yields CDR1 SGHAT and CDR2 FQNNGV. In nucleotides, the CDR3 is TGTGCCAGCAGCCCTTCGGGACTAGCGGGGACGGGTGAGCAGTTCTTC. Protein product: CASSPSGLAGTGEQFF.

The gene calls are TRBV29-1 and TRBJ2-3, with D perhaps matching TRBD2 (5 bases). V lost 4 bases and J lost 4, with 15 bases in between. Per germline, CDR1 SQVTM and CDR2 ANQGSEA. The CDR3 runs 14 residues. The CDR3: CSVAHQGSADTQYF. CDR3 bases: TGCAGCGTTGCCCACCAAGGGAGCGCAGATACGCAGTATTTT.

This sequence joins TRBV12-3 or TRBV12-4 and TRBJ2-1; 8 bases are shared with TRBD2. V lost 7 bases to trimming and J lost 10 bases; unmatched junction nucleotides: 12. The CDR3 contains 14 residues. The CDR3 loop is CASTANGGAREQFF. The CDR3 DNA reads as TGTGCCAGCACCGCTAACGGGGGGGCAAGGGAGCAGTTCTTC.

This clonotype showed up just a few times. V and J are TRBV4-3 and TRBJ2-1, with 8 positions matching TRBD2. The germline CDR1 and CDR2 sequences are LGHNA and YSLEER. CDR3 size: 15 residues. V lost 1 base and J lost 8; bases outside the gene matches: 7. In DNA form, the CDR3 reads TGCGCCAGCAGCCAAGGAAACGGGGGGGCGTATGAGCAGTTCTTC. Translating gives CASSQGNGGAYEQFF.

This clonotype was recorded at least ten times. The chain is built from TRBV6-2 or TRBV6-3 and TRBJ2-1; D remains unclear. V dropped 2 bases and J dropped 5 bases, with 4 bases sitting between them. The germline V gene encodes CDR1 MNHEY and CDR2 SVGEGT. The CDR3 totals 12 residues. CDR3 nucleotide sequence: TGTGCCAGCAGTTACGCCCACAATGAGCAGTTCTTC. Its protein is CASSYAHNEQFF.

This clonotype appeared a few times. The chain is built from TRBV7-9 and TRBJ1-5; TRBD1 might be the D (6 bases). The CDR3 loop spans 14 amino acids. Trimming took 2 bases from V and 5 from J, leaving 10 bases between them. The germline V gene encodes CDR1 SEHNR and CDR2 FQNEAQ (reference sequence). CDR3 sequence reads: CASSLQGYDQPQHF. CDR3 nucleotide sequence: TGTGCCAGCAGCTTACAGGGGTACGATCAGCCCCAGCATTTT. The variable domain in full, completed from reference TRBV7-9 and TRBJ1-5, reads DTGVSQNPRHKITKRGQNVTFRCDPISEHNRLYWYRQTLGQGPEFLTYFQNEAQLEKSRLLSDRFSAERPKGSFSTLEIQRTEQGDSAMYLCASSLQGYDQPQHFGDGTRLSIL.

This clonotype was counted many times. This sequence joins TRBV27 and TRBJ2-1; the D is unclear. Trimming stripped 6 bases from V and 9 bases from J, with 6 bases between. Germline V gene data show CDR1 as MNHEY and CDR2 as SMNVEV (reference sequence). CDR3 length: 10 amino acids. As DNA, the CDR3 is TGTGCCAGCAGGGGCGGTGAGCAGTTCTTC. This sequence encodes CASRGGEQFF.

This clonotype turned up a few times. The chain carries TRBV20-1 and TRBJ2-3; tentative D call: TRBD2 (6 bases). Per the germline V gene, CDR1 is DFQATT and CDR2 is SNEGSKA (reference sequence). The CDR3 consists of 15 residues. V was clipped by 0 bases and J by 3 bases, with 13 bases between them. The CDR3 protein is CSARDFPGTTDTQYF. The CDR3 region has the DNA TGCAGTGCTAGAGATTTTCCGGGGACTACAGATACGCAGTATTTT.

This clonotype occurred many times. The V call is TRBV7-2, the J call TRBJ2-3; the D is unclear. Trimming took 3 bases from V and 2 from J, leaving 6 bases between them. CDR1 is SGHTA and CDR2 is FQGNSA in the germline V gene. CDR3 length: 13 residues. The CDR3 region is CASSFTDTDTQYF. CDR3 nucleotide sequence: TGTGCCAGCAGCTTTACAGACACAGATACGCAGTATTTT.

This clonotype was counted ten times or more. The chain links TRBV6-5 to TRBJ2-5; TRBD1 matches 8 bases. V gave up 3 bases and J gave up 5 bases; unmatched junction bases: 8. CDR1 and CDR2 from the germline V gene are MNHEY and SVGAGI. The CDR3 totals 15 residues. CDR3 nucleotides: TGTGCCAGCAGTTATGGTGCAGGGGGCTATGAGACCCAGTACTTC. It yields the protein CASSYGAGGYETQYF.

The chain uses TRBV5-1 and TRBJ2-5; D is unclear. The CDR3 runs 12 residues. CDR1 and CDR2 (germline): SGHRS, YFSETQ. Trimming left V 3 bases short and J 5 bases short, with 8 bases between. DNA for the CDR3: TGCGCCAGCAGCTCCGAGCGTGAGACCCAGTACTTC. Amino acid sequence: CASSSERETQYF.

Ten or more counts support this clonotype. The rearrangement links TRBV12-3 or TRBV12-4 to TRBJ1-5; perhaps TRBD1 as D (6 bases). This CDR3 is built from 14 residues. Trimming took 4 bases from V and 1 from J, leaving 8 bases between them. CDR3 sequence: CASSSRGSNQPQHF. The CDR3 coding sequence is TGTGCCAGCAGTTCCAGGGGCAGCAATCAGCCCCAGCATTTT.

This clonotype came up a few times. J is TRBJ2-5 and V is TRBV7-9; D is possibly TRBD2 (6 bases). The CDR3 is 14 amino acids. Germline V gives CDR1 SEHNR, CDR2 FQNEAQ (reference sequence). V was clipped by 5 bases and J by 1 base, with 11 bases between them. DNA of the CDR3: TGTGCCAGCAGCGCTGGACTAACCCAAGAGACCCAGTACTTC. This translates into CASSAGLTQETQYF.

At least ten counts were recorded for this clonotype. The rearrangement joins TRBV6-5 to TRBJ1-1; D might be TRBD1 (5 bases). The CDR3 totals 14 residues. CDR1 is MNHEY and CDR2 is SVGAGI in the germline V gene. V lost 2 bases to trimming and J lost 2 bases, with 9 bases between them. CDR3 coding DNA: TGTGCCAGCAGTTACGGTAGGGGAAACACTGAAGCTTTCTTT. Translated: CASSYGRGNTEAFF.

In this sample, this clonotype turned up a few times. This chain connects TRBV4-1 to TRBJ1-2; no definite D call. Germline CDR1 MGHRA, CDR2 YSYEKL. V lost 4 bases and J 3 bases, leaving 15 bases between the germline ends. This CDR3 has 15 amino acids. The CDR3: CASSRREGGDYGYTF. CDR3 in DNA: TGCGCCAGCAGCCGTCGTGAAGGTGGCGACTATGGCTACACCTTC.

This clonotype occurred a few times. The chain recombines TRBV6-2 or TRBV6-3 with TRBJ1-1; no clear D. V dropped 6 bases and J dropped 3 bases, with 23 bases sitting between them. The CDR3 consists of 17 residues. Per the germline V gene, CDR1 is MNHEY and CDR2 is SVGEGT. CDR3 protein: CASSHRAKTPAYTEAFF. In DNA form, the CDR3 reads TGTGCCAGCAGCCACCGGGCCAAGACCCCCGCTTACACTGAAGCTTTCTTT.

This clonotype was counted between two and nine times. The chain has TRBV11-2 and TRBJ1-3; no reliable D call. The V gene's germline CDR1 is SGHAT and CDR2 FQNNGV. There are 14 residues in the CDR3. V gave up 8 bases and J gave up 2 bases, with 13 bases separating them. The CDR3, as DNA: TGTGCCAGCCGTCGGGTGTCGACTGGAAACACCATATATTTT. It translates to CASRRVSTGNTIYF.